This T cell receptor beta chain originates from a study of T cells after yellow fever vaccination. In its sample, this clonotype was seen many times. Each CDR3 protein gets one entry after TCRdb re-called the 5' RACE reads with MiXCR. The sample contains about 310,000 distinct CDR3 sequences, 3.6% of which appear only once. The CDR3 extends over 15 amino acids. J gave up 11 bases and V 4 bases, and 16 bases lay outside the gene matches. CDR1 SEHNR and CDR2 FQNEAQ come from the germline V gene (reference sequence). This clonotype was obtained from a man between 18 and 29 years old who received the YFV17D yellow fever vaccine. The chain recombines TRBV7-9 with TRBJ1-1, with 7 bases aligning to TRBD1. Sequencing was performed on PBMCs, taken on the day of the yellow fever booster vaccination. The chain's CDR3 is CASSSSLGTARGAFF. CDR3 bases: TGTGCCAGCAGCTCTAGTCTCGGGACAGCCCGAGGGGCTTTCTTT.